Reported below is one T cell receptor (beta chain). What it recognizes is unknown. At one end, the junction sequence differs from germline, possibly due to a read error. Only in-frame clones appear in the TCRdb table, and some are missing; sequencing was by immunoSEQ multiplex PCR. Of over 90,000 clones in the sample, approximately 90% are singletons; the top ten hold 1.1%. The data derive from a study of siplizumab effects on memory and regulatory T cells. Study-level points and caveats: Under siplizumab, alloreactive sequences traced to unstimulated CD4+ memory cells were significantly reduced. The authors could not assign a naive or memory phenotype to roughly 80-95% of proliferating CD4+ or CD8+ clones. For mappable alloreactive CD4+ clones, the mean Treg-derived fraction was approximately 69% with siplizumab and under 35% in controls.

CDR3 length equals 14 residues. Germline V gene sequence: CDR1 LNHDA, CDR2 SQIVND (reference sequence). The TCR sequence derives from a human donor in good health. The sequencing input was CD4+ T cells sorted from blood. The gene calls are TRBV19 and TRBJ1-1; 8 bases are a match to TRBD1. CDR3 protein: CASSVDRGNTEAFF. The CDR3 DNA follows: TGTGCCAGTAGTGTAGACAGGGGGAACACTGAAGCTTTCTTT.